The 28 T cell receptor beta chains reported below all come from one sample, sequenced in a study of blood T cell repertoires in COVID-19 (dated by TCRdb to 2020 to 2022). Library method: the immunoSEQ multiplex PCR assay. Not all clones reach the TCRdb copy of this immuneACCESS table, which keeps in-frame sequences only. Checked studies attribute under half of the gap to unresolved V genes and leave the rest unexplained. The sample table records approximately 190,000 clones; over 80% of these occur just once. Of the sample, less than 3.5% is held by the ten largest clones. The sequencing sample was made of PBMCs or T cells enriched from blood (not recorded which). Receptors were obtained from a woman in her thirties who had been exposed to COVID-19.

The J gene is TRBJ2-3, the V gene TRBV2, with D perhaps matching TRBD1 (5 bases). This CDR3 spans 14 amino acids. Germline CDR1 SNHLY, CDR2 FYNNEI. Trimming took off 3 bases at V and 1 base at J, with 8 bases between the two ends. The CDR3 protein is CASSDGAGTDTQYF. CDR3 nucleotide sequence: TGTGCCAGCAGTGATGGGGCGGGCACAGATACGCAGTATTTT.

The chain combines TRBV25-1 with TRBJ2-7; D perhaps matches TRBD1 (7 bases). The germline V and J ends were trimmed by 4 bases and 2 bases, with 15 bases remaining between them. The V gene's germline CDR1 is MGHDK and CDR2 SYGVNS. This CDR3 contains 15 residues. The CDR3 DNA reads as TGTGCCAGCAGTGTGATATCAGGGGGGACCTACGAGCAGTACTTC. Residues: CASSVISGGTYEQYF.

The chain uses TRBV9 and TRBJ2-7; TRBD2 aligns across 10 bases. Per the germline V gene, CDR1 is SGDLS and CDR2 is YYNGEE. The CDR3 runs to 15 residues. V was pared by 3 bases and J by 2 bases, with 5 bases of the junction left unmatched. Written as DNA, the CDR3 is TGTGCCAGCAGCGGTAGCGGGGGGATTACCTACGAGCAGTACTTC. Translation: CASSGSGGITYEQYF.

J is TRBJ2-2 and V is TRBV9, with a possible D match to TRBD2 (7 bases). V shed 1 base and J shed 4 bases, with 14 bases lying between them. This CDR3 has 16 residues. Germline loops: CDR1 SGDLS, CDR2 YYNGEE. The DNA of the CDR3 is TGTGCCAGCAGCGTATCTGGGGGGGCCCTCACCGGGGAGCTGTTTTTT. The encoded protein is CASSVSGGALTGELFF.

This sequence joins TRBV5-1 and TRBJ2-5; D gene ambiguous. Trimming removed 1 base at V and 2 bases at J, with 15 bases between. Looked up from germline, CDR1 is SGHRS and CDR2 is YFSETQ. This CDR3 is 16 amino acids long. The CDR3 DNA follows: TGCGCCAGCAGCTTGATCAGATCCCCGTCACAAGAGACCCAGTACTTC. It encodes CASSLIRSPSQETQYF.

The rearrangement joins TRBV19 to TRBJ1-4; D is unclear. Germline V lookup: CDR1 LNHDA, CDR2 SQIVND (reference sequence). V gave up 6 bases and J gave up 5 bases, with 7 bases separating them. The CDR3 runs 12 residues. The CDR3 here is CASSRLNEKLFF. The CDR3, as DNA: TGTGCCAGTAGCAGGCTAAATGAAAAACTGTTTTTT.

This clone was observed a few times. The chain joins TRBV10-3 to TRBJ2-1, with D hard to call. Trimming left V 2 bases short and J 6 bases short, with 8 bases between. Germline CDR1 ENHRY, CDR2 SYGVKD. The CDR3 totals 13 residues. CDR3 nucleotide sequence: TGTGCCATCAGTGAGGCCCCTAGCAATGAGCAGTTCTTC. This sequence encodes CAISEAPSNEQFF.

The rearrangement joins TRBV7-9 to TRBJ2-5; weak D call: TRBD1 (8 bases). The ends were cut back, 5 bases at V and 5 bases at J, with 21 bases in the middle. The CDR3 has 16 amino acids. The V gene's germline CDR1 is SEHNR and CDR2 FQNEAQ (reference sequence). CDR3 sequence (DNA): TGTGCCAGCAGCCCCCCCGGACAGGGAGGGATGGAGACCCAGTACTTC. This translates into CASSPPGQGGMETQYF.

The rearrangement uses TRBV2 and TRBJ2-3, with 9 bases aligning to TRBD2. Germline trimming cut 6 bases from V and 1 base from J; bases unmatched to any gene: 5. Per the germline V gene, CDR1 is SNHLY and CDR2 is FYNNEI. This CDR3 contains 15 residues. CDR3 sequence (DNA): TGTGCCAGCAGAACAATAGCGGGGGGCACAGATACGCAGTATTTT. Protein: CASRTIAGGTDTQYF.

The CDR3 coding sequence is TGTGCCAGCAGATTAACCAGGAACACTGAAGCTTTCTTT. Translating it yields CASRLTRNTEAFF. The V gene is TRBV3-1 (or the pseudogene TRBV3-2), the J gene TRBJ1-1; the D is unclear. Per the germline V gene, CDR1 is LGHDT and CDR2 is YNNKEL (reference sequence). The CDR3 spans 13 residues. V gave up 6 bases and J gave up 1 base, with 9 bases separating them.

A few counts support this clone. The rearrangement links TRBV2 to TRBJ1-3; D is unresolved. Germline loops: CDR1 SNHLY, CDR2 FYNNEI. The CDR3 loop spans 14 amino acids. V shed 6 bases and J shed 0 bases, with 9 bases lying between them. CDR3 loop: CASRPPSSGNTIYF. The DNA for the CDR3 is TGTGCCAGCAGGCCGCCGAGCTCTGGAAACACCATATATTTT.

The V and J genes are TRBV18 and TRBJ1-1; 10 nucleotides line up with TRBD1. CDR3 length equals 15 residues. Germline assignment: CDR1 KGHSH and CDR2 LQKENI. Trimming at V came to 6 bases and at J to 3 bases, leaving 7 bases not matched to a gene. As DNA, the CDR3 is TGTGCCAGCTCCCTGGGACAGGGGCAGTACACTGAAGCTTTCTTT. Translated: CASSLGQGQYTEAFF.

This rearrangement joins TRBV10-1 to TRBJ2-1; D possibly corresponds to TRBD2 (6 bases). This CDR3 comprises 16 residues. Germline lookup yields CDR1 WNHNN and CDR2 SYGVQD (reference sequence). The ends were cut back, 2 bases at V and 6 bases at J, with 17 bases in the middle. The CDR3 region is CASSEPGDWWTNEQFF. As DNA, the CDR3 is TGCGCCAGCAGTGAGCCGGGGGACTGGTGGACCAATGAGCAGTTCTTC.

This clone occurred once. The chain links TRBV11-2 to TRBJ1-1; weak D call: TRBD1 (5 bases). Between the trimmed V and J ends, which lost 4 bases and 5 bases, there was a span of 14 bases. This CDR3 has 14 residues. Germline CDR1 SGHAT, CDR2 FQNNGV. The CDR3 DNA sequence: TGTGCCAGCAGCTCCCACGTGGGGCTAACTGAAGCTTTCTTT. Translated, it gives CASSSHVGLTEAFF.

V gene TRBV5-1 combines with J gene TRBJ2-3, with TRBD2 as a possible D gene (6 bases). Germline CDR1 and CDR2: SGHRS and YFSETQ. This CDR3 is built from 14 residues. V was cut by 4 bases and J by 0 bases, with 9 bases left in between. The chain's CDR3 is CASSGGVSTDTQYF. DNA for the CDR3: TGCGCCAGCAGCGGCGGGGTCAGCACAGATACGCAGTATTTT.

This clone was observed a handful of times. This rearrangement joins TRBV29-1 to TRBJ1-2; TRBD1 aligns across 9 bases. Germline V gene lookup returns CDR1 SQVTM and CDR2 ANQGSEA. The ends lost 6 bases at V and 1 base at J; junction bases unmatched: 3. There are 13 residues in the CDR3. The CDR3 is CSVKDRGNYGYTF. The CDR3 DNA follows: TGCAGCGTAAAGGACAGGGGTAACTATGGCTACACCTTC.

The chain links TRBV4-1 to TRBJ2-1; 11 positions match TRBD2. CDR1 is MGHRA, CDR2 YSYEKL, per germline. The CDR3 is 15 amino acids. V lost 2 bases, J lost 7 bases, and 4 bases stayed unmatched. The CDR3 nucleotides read TGCGCCAGCAGCCAACTGACTAGCGGGGCGAATGAGCAGTTCTTC. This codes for CASSQLTSGANEQFF.

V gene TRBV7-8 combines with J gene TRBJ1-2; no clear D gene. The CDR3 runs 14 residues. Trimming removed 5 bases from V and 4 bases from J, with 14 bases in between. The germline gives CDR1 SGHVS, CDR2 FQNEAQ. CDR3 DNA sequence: TGTGCCAGCAGCCCGACTCTGGAACCCTATGGCTACACCTTC. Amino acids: CASSPTLEPYGYTF.

CDR3 residues: CASSDLRRRQSGQKNEQFF. Written as DNA, the CDR3 is TGCGCCAGCAGCGATCTCAGGCGGAGGCAATCGGGACAGAAGAATGAGCAGTTCTTC. This chain connects TRBV4-1 to TRBJ2-1; 7 bases are a match to TRBD1. The CDR3 totals 19 residues. Trimming at V came to 5 bases and at J to 7 bases, leaving 23 bases not matched to a gene. Germline CDR1 is MGHRA and CDR2 is YSYEKL.

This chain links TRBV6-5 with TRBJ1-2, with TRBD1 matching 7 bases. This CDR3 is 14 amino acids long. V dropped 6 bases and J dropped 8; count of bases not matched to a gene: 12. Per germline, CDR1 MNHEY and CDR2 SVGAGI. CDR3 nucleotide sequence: TGTGCCAGCAGAAACCCGACAGGGTCGTCCGGCTACACCTTC. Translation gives CASRNPTGSSGYTF.

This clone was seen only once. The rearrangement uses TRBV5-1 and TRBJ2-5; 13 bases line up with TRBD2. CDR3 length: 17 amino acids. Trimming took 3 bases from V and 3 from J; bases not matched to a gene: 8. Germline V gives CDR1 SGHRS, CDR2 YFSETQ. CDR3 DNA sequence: TGCGCCAGCAGCTCGGCGACTAGCGGGGGGACCGAAGAGACCCAGTACTTC. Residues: CASSSATSGGTEETQYF.

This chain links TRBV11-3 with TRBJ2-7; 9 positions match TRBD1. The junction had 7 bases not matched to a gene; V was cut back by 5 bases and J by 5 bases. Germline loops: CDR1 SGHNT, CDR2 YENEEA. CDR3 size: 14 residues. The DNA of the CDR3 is TGTGCCAGCAGCCTGGGACAGGGTGAGGACGAGCAGTACTTC. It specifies CASSLGQGEDEQYF.

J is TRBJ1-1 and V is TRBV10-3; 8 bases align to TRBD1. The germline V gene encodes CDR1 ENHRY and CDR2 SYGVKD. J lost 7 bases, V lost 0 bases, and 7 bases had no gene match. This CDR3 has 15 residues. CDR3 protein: CAISESRTGSSEAFF. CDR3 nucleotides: TGTGCCATCAGTGAGTCGAGGACAGGGTCCAGTGAAGCTTTCTTT.

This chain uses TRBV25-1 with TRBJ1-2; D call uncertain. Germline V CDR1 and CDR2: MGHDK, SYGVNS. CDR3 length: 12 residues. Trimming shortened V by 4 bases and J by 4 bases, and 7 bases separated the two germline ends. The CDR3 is CASSGSAYGYTF. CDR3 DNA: TGTGCCAGCAGTGGCAGTGCCTATGGCTACACCTTC.

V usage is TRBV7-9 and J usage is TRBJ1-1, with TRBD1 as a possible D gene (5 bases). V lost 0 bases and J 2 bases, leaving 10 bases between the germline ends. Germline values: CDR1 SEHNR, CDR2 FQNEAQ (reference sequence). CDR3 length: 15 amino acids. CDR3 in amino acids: CASSLAKTGNTEAFF. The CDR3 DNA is TGTGCCAGCAGCTTAGCTAAAACAGGAAACACTGAAGCTTTCTTT.

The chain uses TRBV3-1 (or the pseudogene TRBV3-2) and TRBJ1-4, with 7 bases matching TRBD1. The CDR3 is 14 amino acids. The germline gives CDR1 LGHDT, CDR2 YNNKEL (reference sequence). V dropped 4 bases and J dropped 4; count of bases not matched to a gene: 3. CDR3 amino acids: CASSPGQINEKLFF. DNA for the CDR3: TGTGCCAGCAGCCCGGGACAGATTAATGAAAAACTGTTTTTT.

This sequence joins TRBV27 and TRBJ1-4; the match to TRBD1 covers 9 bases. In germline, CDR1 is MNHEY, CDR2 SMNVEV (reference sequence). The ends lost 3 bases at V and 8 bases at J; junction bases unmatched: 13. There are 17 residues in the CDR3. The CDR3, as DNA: TGTGCCAGCAGTTTGTGGACAGGGGAGGGTGTAGGGGAAAAACTGTTTTTT. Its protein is CASSLWTGEGVGEKLFF.

In DNA, the CDR3 is TGCAGTGCTAGTTATGACGACAGGGACCGGCAGTACTTC. Its translation: CSASYDDRDRQYF. The genes are TRBV20-1 and TRBJ2-7, with 7 bases lining up with TRBD1. The CDR3 loop spans 13 amino acids. Germline loops: CDR1 DFQATT, CDR2 SNEGSKA (reference sequence). The V segment lost 3 bases and the J segment 9 bases; nucleotides outside the gene matches: 11.